This T cell receptor (beta chain) appears in the sequencing data of a study of blood T cell repertoires in COVID-19. The overall study: The cDNA or gDNA used as material had been derived from T cells, B-cell-depleted T cells, or PBMCs.

Original analysis: Amplification of reference gene primers provided the estimated nucleated cell counts. Measured with immunoSEQ multiplex PCR; TCRdb has only the in-frame clones, and not every one. V, J and clone size are taken as reported in that table, and D and trimming were inferred from the DNA itself. Of approximately 190,000 clones listed, roughly 84% are singletons. This clone was seen a single time. Sequencing was carried out using peripheral blood. The TCR was taken from a human donor in a cohort sampled during active COVID-19.

The CDR3 spells CASSEGVQPQHF. The DNA for the CDR3 is TGTGCCAGCAGTGAAGGAGTTCAGCCCCAGCATTTT. V and J are TRBV2 and TRBJ1-5; D unresolved. The germline gives CDR1 SNHLY, CDR2 FYNNEI. This CDR3 has 12 residues. The germline V and J ends were trimmed by 1 base and 6 bases, with 4 bases remaining between them.